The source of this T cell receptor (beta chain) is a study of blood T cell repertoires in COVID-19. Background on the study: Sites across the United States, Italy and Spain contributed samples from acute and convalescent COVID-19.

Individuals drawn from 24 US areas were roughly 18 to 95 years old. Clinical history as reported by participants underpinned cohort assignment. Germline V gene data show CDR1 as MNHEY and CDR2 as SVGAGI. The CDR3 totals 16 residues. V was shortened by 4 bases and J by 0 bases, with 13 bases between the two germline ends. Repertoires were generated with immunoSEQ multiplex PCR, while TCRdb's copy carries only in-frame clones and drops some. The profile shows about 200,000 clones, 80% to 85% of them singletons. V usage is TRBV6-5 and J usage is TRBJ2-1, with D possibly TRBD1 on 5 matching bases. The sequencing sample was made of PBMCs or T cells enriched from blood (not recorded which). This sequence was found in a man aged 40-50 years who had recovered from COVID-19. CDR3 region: CASSLTGLSSYNEQFF. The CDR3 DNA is TGTGCCAGCAGTTTAACAGGTTTGAGCTCCTACAATGAGCAGTTCTTC.